The 10 T cell receptor beta chains listed next were all sequenced from one sample in a study of T-cell memory formation after mild COVID-19. TCRdb fed the 5' RACE reads into MiXCR, producing one record per CDR3 protein. The sample lists approximately 440,000 distinct CDR3 sequences, around 18% occurring once. Input material: PBMCs or a T cell subset sorted from them (not recorded which). The receptors come from an adult woman who had mild COVID-19 (a few samples of this study predate the infection). Cell type and time point are not known.

The chain's CDR3 is CASSDTGGTTEAFF. The CDR3 DNA follows: TGCGCCAGCAGCGATACAGGGGGCACCACTGAAGCTTTCTTT. The gene calls are TRBV5-1 and TRBJ1-1, with TRBD1 matching over 9 bases. V shed 4 bases and J 4 bases; nucleotides not matched to a gene: 5. The CDR3 length is 14 residues. Germline V gene sequence: CDR1 SGHRS, CDR2 YFSETQ.

The chain has TRBV7-8 and TRBJ2-3, with D possibly TRBD1 on 6 matching bases. Per germline, CDR1 SGHVS and CDR2 FQNEAQ. There are 13 residues in the CDR3. V was shortened by 1 base and J by 9 bases, with 11 bases between the two germline ends. The CDR3 loop reads CASSLGGLSTQYF. The CDR3 DNA reads as TGTGCCAGCAGCTTAGGGGGGCTCTCCACGCAGTATTTT.

Concerning this clonotype: The junction shows a germline mismatch at one end, possibly a read error. The chain is built from TRBV27 and TRBJ2-4; D is perhaps TRBD2 (5 bases). CDR3 length equals 14 residues. Germline CDR1 reads MNHEY; CDR2 reads SMNVEV (reference sequence). This CDR3 is CASTRWRAKNIQYF. For the CDR3, the DNA is TGTGCTAGCACAAGATGGAGGGCCAAAAACATTCAGTACTTC.

This rearrangement joins TRBV2 to TRBJ2-3, with D possibly being TRBD1 (7 bases). V lost 8 bases and J lost 6, with 15 bases in between. The CDR3 totals 13 residues. Germline V gene sequence: CDR1 SNHLY, CDR2 FYNNEI. CDR3: CASQGDSRDTQYF. The CDR3 DNA sequence: TGTGCCAGCCAGGGGGACTCCAGGGATACGCAGTATTTT.

Only a few counts were recorded for this clonotype. The chain couples TRBV7-6 to TRBJ2-3; 7 bases map to TRBD2. J lost 2 bases, V lost 1 base, and 6 bases had no gene match. The CDR3 is 16 amino acids. Per the germline V gene, CDR1 is SGHVS and CDR2 is FNYEAQ. CDR3 loop: CASSLVGGGITDTQYF. In DNA, the CDR3 is TGTGCCAGCAGCTTAGTGGGGGGGGGAATCACAGATACGCAGTATTTT.

This chain connects TRBV13 to TRBJ2-1; D gene ambiguous. V dropped 5 bases and J dropped 1 base, with 9 bases sitting between them. Germline CDR1 and CDR2: PRHDT and FYEKMQ (reference sequence). The CDR3 sequence is 14 residues long. CDR3 nucleotide sequence: TGTGCCAGCAGCATAAGGTGGTCCTACAATGAGCAGTTCTTC. Residues: CASSIRWSYNEQFF.

This sequence joins TRBV12-3 or TRBV12-4 and TRBJ1-5; D perhaps matches TRBD1 (6 bases). Between the trimmed V and J ends, which lost 2 bases and 4 bases, there was a span of 15 bases. CDR3 length equals 16 residues. DNA of the CDR3: TGTGCCAGCAGTTTAAGCACAGGGCGAGGGAATCAGCCCCAGCATTTT. This gives the protein CASSLSTGRGNQPQHF.

Notes on this clonotype: At one of its ends the junction is not consistent with the germline gene, which may arise from a read error. The CDR3 nucleotides are TGTGCCAGCAGTGAATCCCCAGGTAGGGAGGACTACAATGAGCAGTTATTC. Encoded protein: CASSESPGREDYNEQLF. The V call is TRBV25-1, the J call TRBJ2-1; D possibly corresponds to TRBD2 (6 bases). CDR3 length: 17 amino acids. Germline CDR1 reads MGHDK; CDR2 reads SYGVNS.

DNA of the CDR3: TGTGCCAGTGGGGGGGGACCCGAGTCACCCCTCCACTTT. It specifies CASGGGPESPLHF. This chain links TRBV5-5 with TRBJ1-6; D might be TRBD1 (5 bases). This CDR3 region has 13 residues. Between the trimmed V and J ends, which lost 8 bases and 10 bases, there was a span of 16 bases. The germline CDR1 and CDR2 sequences are SGHKS and YYEKEE (reference sequence).

This chain joins TRBV6-5 and TRBJ2-3; possible D gene TRBD2, 5 bases. V lost 5 bases and J 0 bases, leaving 12 bases between the germline ends. The CDR3 has 15 amino acids. In germline, CDR1 is MNHEY, CDR2 SVGAGI. The CDR3 here is CASSKMDFSTDTQYF. The CDR3, as DNA: TGTGCCAGCAGTAAGATGGACTTCAGCACAGATACGCAGTATTTT.